Listed here is a single T cell receptor (beta chain). This specimen belongs to a study of control samples from healthy donors and cancer patients. Generated by immunoSEQ multiplex PCR, the TCRdb table keeps only in-frame clones and is missing some. The sample includes 150,000 to 200,000 clones, roughly 90% seen only once; the top ten take 12%. With V trimmed by 6 bases and J by 8 bases, 9 bases remained unmatched. Germline lookup yields CDR1 SEHNR and CDR2 FQNEAQ (reference sequence). The CDR3 consists of 15 residues. The chain employs TRBV7-9 and TRBJ2-1; 11 bases line up with TRBD2. The specimen sequenced was blood. The source is a man under 40 in good health. Here the CDR3 reads CASSLAGGYLDEQFF. The CDR3 DNA reads as TGTGCCAGCAGTCTAGCGGGGGGCTACTTGGATGAGCAGTTCTTC.